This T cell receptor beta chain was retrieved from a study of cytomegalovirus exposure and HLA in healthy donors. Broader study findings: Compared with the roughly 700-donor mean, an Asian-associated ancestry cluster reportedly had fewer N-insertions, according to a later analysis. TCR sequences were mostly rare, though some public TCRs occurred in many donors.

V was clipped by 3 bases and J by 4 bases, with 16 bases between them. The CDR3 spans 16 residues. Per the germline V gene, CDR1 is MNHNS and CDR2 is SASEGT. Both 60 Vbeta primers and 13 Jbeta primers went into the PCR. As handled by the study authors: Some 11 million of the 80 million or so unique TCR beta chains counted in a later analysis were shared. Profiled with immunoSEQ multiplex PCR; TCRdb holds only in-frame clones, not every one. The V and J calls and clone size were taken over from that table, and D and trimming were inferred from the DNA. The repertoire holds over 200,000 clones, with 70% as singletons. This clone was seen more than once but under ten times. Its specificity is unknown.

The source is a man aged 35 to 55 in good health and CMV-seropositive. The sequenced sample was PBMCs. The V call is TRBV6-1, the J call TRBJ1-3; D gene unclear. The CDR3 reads CASSDGYGRGGNTIYF. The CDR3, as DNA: TGTGCCAGCAGTGATGGGTACGGGCGAGGGGGAAACACCATATATTTT.